Listed below are T cell receptor beta chains from one sample, sequenced in a study of cytotoxic CD8 clonotypes in ibrutinib-treated CLL. Profiling relied on immunoSEQ multiplex PCR, and the TCRdb table lists in-frame clones only, not all of them. This table has hundreds of thousands of clones, 70% appearing once. The sequencing used PBMCs, collected after 24 months of ibrutinib treatment. All receptors come from a human donor with chronic lymphocytic leukemia. The CDR3 runs from the conserved cysteine through the conserved F or W. The order of the fields is V gene, clone size, J gene, D gene, CDR3 protein, CDR3 DNA. The D gene is left open where the match is weak. Expanded clones are given a class, and other clones once, few, many or no size at all.

TRBV5-1	-	TRBJ1-2	-	CASSLGQLTNYGYTF	TGCGCCAGCAGCTTGGGGCAGCTCACTAACTATGGCTACACCTTC
TRBV25-1	-	TRBJ2-5	TRBD2	CASSDPGLAELETQYF	TGTGCCAGCAGTGATCCCGGACTAGCAGAGTTAGAGACCCAGTACTTC
TRBV20-1	once	TRBJ1-1	-	CSARGDTEAFF	TGCAGTGCTAGGGGAGACACTGAAGCTTTCTTT
TRBV27	few	TRBJ2-1	-	CASSLTRTPYNEQFF	TGTGCCAGCAGTTTAACCAGAACCCCCTACAATGAGCAGTTCTTC
TRBV4-2	-	TRBJ1-3	-	CASSQDHWGSGNTIYF	TGTGCCAGCAGCCAAGACCATTGGGGCTCTGGAAACACCATATATTTT
TRBV27	-	TRBJ1-2	-	CASSPASPTYGYTF	TGTGCCAGCAGTCCTGCCTCCCCCACTTATGGCTACACCTTC
TRBV18	-	TRBJ1-2	-	CASSLEPTTVSPGYTF	TGTGCCAGCTCACTCGAACCCACCACAGTGAGCCCTGGCTACACCTTC
TRBV4-3	-	TRBJ1-4	-	CASSQGGGQLTNEKLFF	TGCGCCAGCAGCCAAGGGGGGGGGCAATTAACTAATGAAAAACTGTTTTTT
TRBV27	-	TRBJ1-2	-	CASSLSGRSYGYTF	TGTGCCAGCAGTTTATCGGGACGGTCCTATGGCTACACCTTC
TRBV28	once	TRBJ2-6	-	CASSSVYILIEANVLTF	TGTGCCAGCAGTTCTGTGTATATCTTAATCGAGGCCAACGTCCTGACTTTC
TRBV27	few	TRBJ2-7	TRBD2	CASRPTPSGSLYEQYF	TGTGCCAGCAGACCCACCCCTAGCGGGAGTCTCTACGAGCAGTACTTC